The 22 T cell receptor beta chains given below trace back to one sample, sequenced in a study of high-grade serous ovarian cancer treatment subgroups. Tumor samples were obtained before definitive surgery or chemotherapy. Some clones are missing from TCRdb's copy, which holds only in-frame ones; the method was immunoSEQ multiplex PCR. The sample lists about 36,000 clones; over 60% were seen once. Sequences were obtained from tumor tissue. The receptors shown here come from a human donor with high-grade serous ovarian cancer.

This clone has more than one count but fewer than ten. CDR3 coding DNA: TGTGCCAGCACATTGACAGGGGGCTATGGCTACACCTTC. This encodes CASTLTGGYGYTF. The rearrangement joins TRBV7-9 to TRBJ1-2; 9 bases are shared with TRBD1. After removal of 7 bases from V and 4 bases from J, the junction contained 4 bases not matched to a gene. The germline V gene has CDR1 SEHNR and CDR2 FQNEAQ (reference sequence). This CDR3 has 13 residues.

This clone was found a few times. V usage is TRBV10-2 and J usage is TRBJ1-1; D is ambiguous. Trimming took off 4 bases at V and 4 bases at J, with 16 bases between the two ends. The germline gives CDR1 WSHSY, CDR2 SAAADI. This CDR3 region has 15 residues. CDR3 loop: CASSVLRAGSTEAFF. CDR3 bases: TGCGCCAGCAGTGTTCTAAGGGCCGGAAGCACTGAAGCTTTCTTT.

This chain connects TRBV29-1 to TRBJ2-5; D call uncertain. CDR1 is SQVTM, CDR2 ANQGSEA, per germline. The CDR3 runs to 14 residues. The V end was cut by 6 bases, the J end by 7 bases, with 21 bases between. As DNA, the CDR3 is TGCAGCGTCGTCCTCGACAAAGCAAGATGGACCCAGTACTTC. It is translated as CSVVLDKARWTQYF.

V usage is TRBV28 and J usage is TRBJ2-7, with D perhaps being TRBD1 or TRBD2 (5 bases each). From germline, CDR1 is MDHEN and CDR2 SYDVKM. V was cut by 1 base and J by 6 bases, with 13 bases left in between. The CDR3 has 14 amino acids. CDR3: CASSLSGTYGEQYF. In nucleotides, the CDR3 is TGTGCCAGCAGTTTATCCGGGACCTACGGCGAGCAGTACTTC.

The genes are TRBV14 and TRBJ1-6, with TRBD1 matching 8 bases. The V and J ends lost 5 bases and 8 bases, in that order; junction bases with no gene match: 11. This CDR3 has 16 residues. CDR1 is SGHDN and CDR2 is FVKESK in the germline V gene. The CDR3 DNA follows: TGTGCCAGCAGCAGTTCAGGGGGCTACTTCGATTCACCCCTCCACTTT. Protein sequence: CASSSSGGYFDSPLHF.

V gene TRBV11-2 combines with J gene TRBJ2-1, with 14 nucleotides matching TRBD2. CDR1 SGHAT and CDR2 FQNNGV come from the germline V gene. Germline trimming cut 5 bases from V and 7 bases from J; bases unmatched to any gene: 7. This CDR3 has 16 amino acids. Here the CDR3 DNA reads TGTGCCAGCAGCACCGGACTAGCGGGAGGTCGGAATGAGCAGTTCTTC. It yields the protein CASSTGLAGGRNEQFF.

The gene calls are TRBV28 and TRBJ1-5; TRBD1 matches 7 bases. This CDR3 spans 15 amino acids. Germline CDR1 is MDHEN and CDR2 is SYDVKM. Germline trimming cut 4 bases from V and 6 bases from J; bases unmatched to any gene: 9. The CDR3 DNA follows: TGTGCCAGCAGTTCGCCGACAGGGAGTGGTCAGCCCCAGCATTTT. Its protein is CASSSPTGSGQPQHF.

This rearrangement joins TRBV11-1 to TRBJ2-7; 7 nucleotides agree with TRBD1. CDR1 is SGHAT, CDR2 FQDESV, per germline (reference sequence). The trim removed 5 bases at V and 6 bases at J, leaving 10 bases unmatched. The CDR3 has 14 residues. The CDR3 DNA reads as TGTGCCAGCAGCCATCGGGACAGAGGGCTCGAGCAGTACTTC. Translated: CASSHRDRGLEQYF.

This sequence joins TRBV9 and TRBJ2-2; no firm D call. CDR3 length equals 16 residues. The ends were cut back, 1 base at V and 0 bases at J, with 10 bases in the middle. Germline loops: CDR1 SGDLS, CDR2 YYNGEE. The CDR3 region has the DNA TGTGCCAGCAGCGTACACGTGGGCACGAACACCGGGGAGCTGTTTTTT. Amino acids: CASSVHVGTNTGELFF.

The chain links TRBV10-1 to TRBJ2-3; D possibly matches TRBD1 or TRBD2 (5 bases each). Germline V lookup: CDR1 WNHNN, CDR2 SYGVQD (reference sequence). This CDR3 has 8 residues. The CDR3 loop is CDGGTQYF. DNA of the CDR3: TGCGATGGGGGTACGCAGTATTTT.

This chain joins TRBV19 and TRBJ2-1; 10 bases are a match to TRBD2. Germline V gene data show CDR1 as LNHDA and CDR2 as SQIVND (reference sequence). This CDR3 region has 15 residues. V shed 5 bases, J shed 7 bases, and the junction held 8 bases outside the gene matches. Written as DNA, the CDR3 is TGTGCCAGTAGTCTGTGGCTAGCGGGAGCTAATGAGCAGTTCTTC. This translates into CASSLWLAGANEQFF.

J is TRBJ2-2 and V is TRBV7-3; tentative D call: TRBD1 (5 bases). This CDR3 comprises 15 residues. Germline V gene sequence: CDR1 SGHTA, CDR2 FQGTGA. V was trimmed by 5 bases and J by 1 base, leaving 11 bases between them. The CDR3 sequence: CASSPNDRNTGELFF. CDR3 nucleotides: TGTGCCAGCAGCCCCAACGACAGGAACACCGGGGAGCTGTTTTTT.

The chain joins TRBV27 to TRBJ2-7; D is ambiguous. The germline CDR1 and CDR2 sequences are MNHEY and SMNVEV (reference sequence). The length of the CDR3 is 12 residues. V was pared by 3 bases and J by 0 bases, with 3 bases between. CDR3 DNA: TGTGCCAGCAGTTTGCCCTCCTACGAGCAGTACTTC. Protein: CASSLPSYEQYF.

This clone turned up a few times. The V gene is TRBV2, the J gene TRBJ1-4; D call uncertain. The germline V gene has CDR1 SNHLY and CDR2 FYNNEI. The ends were cut back, 8 bases at V and 4 bases at J, with 11 bases in the middle. CDR3 length equals 13 residues. The CDR3 DNA follows: TGTGCCAGCGCGAGGGCTCTTAATGAAAAACTGTTTTTT. Translated: CASARALNEKLFF.

The rearrangement joins TRBV6-5 to TRBJ2-3; 13 nucleotides align to TRBD2. Trimming at V came to 8 bases and at J to 2 bases, leaving 4 bases not matched to a gene. Germline V gives CDR1 MNHEY, CDR2 SVGAGI. The CDR3 loop spans 15 amino acids. The CDR3 DNA sequence: TGTGCCAGCGGGGGACTAGCGGGACACACAGATACGCAGTATTTT. Translated, it gives CASGGLAGHTDTQYF.

The gene calls are TRBV18 and TRBJ1-2; TRBD1 might be the D (6 bases). Deletions cut 1 base from V and 2 bases from J, with 11 bases between. The CDR3 length is 15 residues. In germline, CDR1 is KGHSH, CDR2 LQKENI. The CDR3 reads CASSPRAGANYGYTF. The DNA of the CDR3 is TGTGCCAGCTCACCACGGGCGGGGGCAAACTATGGCTACACCTTC.

V usage is TRBV4-2 and J usage is TRBJ1-2; D uncertain. This CDR3 is built from 14 residues. In germline, CDR1 is LGHNA, CDR2 YNFKEQ. V dropped 5 bases and J dropped 7 bases, with 17 bases sitting between them. CDR3 nucleotides: TGTGCCAGCAGCTCACCGCAGCCGGTGATTGGCTACACCTTC. Translated, it gives CASSSPQPVIGYTF.

The chain carries TRBV28 and TRBJ2-5; possibly TRBD2 for D (5 bases). Trimming cost V 4 bases and J 5 bases, with 14 bases left between them. Germline CDR1 is MDHEN and CDR2 is SYDVKM. The CDR3 extends over 14 amino acids. The CDR3 spells CASSYGRQRETQYF. CDR3 DNA sequence: TGTGCCAGCAGTTACGGGCGCCAGCGGGAGACCCAGTACTTC. Variable domain in full (rest from reference TRBV28 and TRBJ2-5): DVKVTQSSRYLVKRTGEKVFLECVQDMDHENMFWYRQDPGLGLRLIYFSYDVKMKEKGDIPEGYSVSREKKERFSLILESASTNQTSMYLCASSYGRQRETQYFGPGTRLLVL.

The chain recombines TRBV30 with TRBJ1-2; perhaps TRBD1 as D (6 bases). This CDR3 comprises 13 residues. In germline, CDR1 is GTSNPN, CDR2 SVGIG (reference sequence). V was pared by 0 bases and J by 8 bases, with 13 bases between. CDR3 in DNA: TGTGCCTGGAGTGTAGAGGGGAGGGGGGGCTACACCTTC. Translation: CAWSVEGRGGYTF. The full variable domain, in which reference TRBV30 and TRBJ1-2 provide the parts outside the CDR3, is SQTIHQWPATLVQPVGSPLSLECTVEGTSNPNLYWYRQAAGRGLQLLFYSVGIGQISSEVPQNLSASRPQDRQFILSSKKLLLSDSGFYLCAWSVEGRGGYTFGSGTRLTVV.

V and J are TRBV29-1 and TRBJ1-1; no reliable D call. The CDR3 totals 14 residues. Germline assignment: CDR1 SQVTM and CDR2 ANQGSEA. Trimming took 4 bases from V and 0 from J, leaving 12 bases between them. The CDR3 DNA sequence: TGCAGCGTTGCCCTCGTGCGTCTGAACACTGAAGCTTTCTTT. Amino acid sequence: CSVALVRLNTEAFF.

The chain employs TRBV28 and TRBJ2-5, with D perhaps TRBD1 or TRBD2 (5 bases each). The J call may be wrong; the DNA end is better matched by TRBJ2-7. The CDR3 is made up of 14 amino acids. Germline loops: CDR1 MDHEN, CDR2 SYDVKM. The CDR3 coding sequence is TGTGCCAGCAGGGGGACCCCGTTTTCCTACGAGCAGTACTTC. Encoded protein: CASRGTPFSYEQYF.

The chain links TRBV11-3 to TRBJ2-7, with a possible D match to TRBD1 (6 bases). Germline V gene lookup returns CDR1 SGHNT and CDR2 YENEEA. V lost 4 bases, J lost 2 bases, and 15 bases lay in between. The CDR3 is made up of 15 amino acids. In DNA, the CDR3 is TGTGCCAGCAGCTCCGACCTACAGGGAGCCTACGAGCAGTACTTC. Protein sequence: CASSSDLQGAYEQYF.